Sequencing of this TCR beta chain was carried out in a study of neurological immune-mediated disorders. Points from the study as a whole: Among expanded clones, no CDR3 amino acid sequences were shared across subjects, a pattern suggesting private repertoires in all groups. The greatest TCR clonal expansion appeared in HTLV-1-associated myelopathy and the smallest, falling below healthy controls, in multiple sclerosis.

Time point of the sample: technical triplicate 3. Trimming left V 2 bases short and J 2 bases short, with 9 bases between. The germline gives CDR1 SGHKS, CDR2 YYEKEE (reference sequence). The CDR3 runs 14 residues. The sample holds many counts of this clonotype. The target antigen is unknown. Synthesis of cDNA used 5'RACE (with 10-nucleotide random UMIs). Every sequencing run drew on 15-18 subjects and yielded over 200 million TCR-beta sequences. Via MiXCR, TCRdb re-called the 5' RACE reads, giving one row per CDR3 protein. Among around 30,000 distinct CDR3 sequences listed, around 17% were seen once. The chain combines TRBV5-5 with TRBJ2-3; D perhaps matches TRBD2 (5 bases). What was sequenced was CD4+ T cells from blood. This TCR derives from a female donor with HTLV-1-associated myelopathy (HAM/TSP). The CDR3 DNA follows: TGTGCCAGCAGCTTCGGCGGGTCCACAGATACGCAGTATTTT. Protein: CASSFGGSTDTQYF.